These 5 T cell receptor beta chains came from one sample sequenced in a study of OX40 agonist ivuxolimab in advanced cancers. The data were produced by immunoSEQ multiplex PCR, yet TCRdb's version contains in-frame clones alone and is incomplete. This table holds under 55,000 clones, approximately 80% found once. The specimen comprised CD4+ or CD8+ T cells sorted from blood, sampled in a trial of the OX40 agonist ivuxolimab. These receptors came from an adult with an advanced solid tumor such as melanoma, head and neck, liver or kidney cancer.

The CDR3 DNA reads as TGTGCCAGTAGTATGATCGGAGAGACCCAGTACTTC. As protein: CASSMIGETQYF. The rearrangement links TRBV19 to TRBJ2-5; the D is unclear. V was pared by 3 bases and J by 4 bases, with 6 bases between. CDR3 length: 12 amino acids. Germline V gene data show CDR1 as LNHDA and CDR2 as SQIVND (reference sequence).

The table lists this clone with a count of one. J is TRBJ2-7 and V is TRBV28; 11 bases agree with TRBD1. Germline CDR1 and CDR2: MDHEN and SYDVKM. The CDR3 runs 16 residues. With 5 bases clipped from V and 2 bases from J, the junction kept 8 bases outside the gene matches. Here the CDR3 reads CASSLPGTGGAYEQYF. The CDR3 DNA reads TGTGCCAGCAGTCTCCCCGGGACAGGGGGGGCCTACGAGCAGTACTTC.

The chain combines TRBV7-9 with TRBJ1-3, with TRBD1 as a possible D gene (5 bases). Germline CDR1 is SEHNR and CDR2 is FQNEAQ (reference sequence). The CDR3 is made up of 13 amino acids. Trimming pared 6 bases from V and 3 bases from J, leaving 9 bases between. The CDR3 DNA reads TGTGCCAGCAGTCAGGGAGATGGAAACACCATATATTTT. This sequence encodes CASSQGDGNTIYF.

CDR3 amino acids: CASSKGVFQPQHF. CDR3 nucleotides: TGTGCCAGCAGTAAAGGGGTTTTTCAGCCCCAGCATTTT. The chain links TRBV6-5 to TRBJ1-5; D possibly corresponds to TRBD1 (5 bases). Trimming removed 5 bases from V and 6 bases from J, with 11 bases in between. This CDR3 has 13 residues. Germline values: CDR1 MNHEY, CDR2 SVGAGI.

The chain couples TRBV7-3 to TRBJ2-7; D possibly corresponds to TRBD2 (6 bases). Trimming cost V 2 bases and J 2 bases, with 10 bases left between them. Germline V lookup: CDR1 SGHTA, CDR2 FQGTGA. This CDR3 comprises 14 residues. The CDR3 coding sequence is TGTGCCAGCAGCTTAGGGACTTACCCCTACGAGCAGTACTTC. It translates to CASSLGTYPYEQYF.